This TCR beta chain was captured in a study of T cells in Graves' hyperthyroidism and ophthalmopathy. Overall study context: It was at initial diagnosis, before any treatment, that peripheral blood was collected.

V lost 3 bases, J lost 0 bases, and 7 bases stayed unmatched. Germline values: CDR1 MGHRA, CDR2 YSYEKL. The CDR3 loop spans 16 amino acids. TCR beta CDR3 regions were amplified from RNA transcripts. HTBI primers were used for first-round RT-PCR of the TCR CDR3. TCRdb redid the calling of the multiplex PCR reads with MiXCR, one entry per CDR3 protein. This sample has approximately 530,000 distinct CDR3 sequences; 15% to 20% occur once, and the top ten carry 18%. Patients between 18 and 65 years old had hyperthyroidism, newly diagnosed and lasting under 2 months. V is TRBV4-1 and J is TRBJ2-7; 8 nucleotides line up with TRBD1. The TCR sequence derives from a woman between 18 and 29 years old with Graves' hyperthyroidism. Sample: blood. CDR3 protein: CASSHHRDRSSYEQYF. For the CDR3, the DNA is TGCGCCAGCAGCCACCACCGGGACAGGAGCTCCTACGAGCAGTACTTC.